This TCR beta chain was documented in a study of T cell responses to AZD1222 COVID-19 vaccine. Study-wide findings and caveats: Repertoires were obtained solely post-peak T cell response.

In this sample, this clone turned up once. Its specificity is not known. Germline CDR1 GTSNPN, CDR2 SVGIG (reference sequence). The J segment lost 5 bases and the V segment lost 5 bases, leaving 8 bases of the junction unmatched. This CDR3 spans 13 amino acids. Generated by immunoSEQ multiplex PCR, the TCRdb table keeps only in-frame clones and is missing some. The table records 80,000 to 95,000 clones, over 75% of them present only once. The clonotype originates from an adult in good health. The starting material was peripheral blood, obtained on day 0 of MenACWY control vaccination. V gene TRBV30 combines with J gene TRBJ1-1; 7 nucleotides agree with TRBD1. Written as DNA, the CDR3 is TGTGCCTGGGGAGACAGGGTATGGACTGAAGCTTTCTTT. Translating gives CAWGDRVWTEAFF.